The T cell receptor (beta chain) under discussion was sequenced for a study of T cell responses to AZD1222 COVID-19 vaccine. Notes on the study in general: The repertoires were collected only after the peak T cell response. Baseline seropositivity characterized only a handful of AZD1222 recipients. Clonal diversity was possibly underestimated, and white British individuals and females predominated among donors. Reports indicate that nearly half of spike-specific TCRs are directed at unmutated variant regions.

Assay: immunoSEQ multiplex PCR; the TCRdb copy retains only in-frame clones and omits some. The data hold about 130,000 clones, with around 92% observed a single time. V lost 0 bases, J lost 2 bases, and 15 bases lay in between. The V gene's germline CDR1 is SGHRS and CDR2 YFSETQ. The CDR3 is 16 amino acids. As regards this clone: The target antigen is unknown.

Sequencing used peripheral blood, obtained 28 days after the second AZD1222 dose. The sequence was collected from an adult who received the AZD1222 COVID-19 vaccine. V and J are TRBV5-1 and TRBJ2-7; no definite D call. The CDR3 region is CASSLGPAQLTYEQYF. The CDR3 DNA reads TGCGCCAGCAGCTTGGGACCGGCGCAGCTCACCTACGAGCAGTACTTC.